These 19 T cell receptor beta chains came from one sample sequenced in a study of shared clonotypes between healthy human individuals. Assay used: immunoSEQ multiplex PCR; TCRdb lists only in-frame clones, some missing. The table has fewer than 200,000 clones, 66% seen once. Sequences were obtained from memory CD4+ T cells sorted from blood. Subset denoted: CD45RA-negative fraction. The source of these receptors is a man aged 25 to 40 in good health.

On this clone itself: Mismatch with germline at one junction end may stem from a read error. The chain recombines TRBV28 with TRBJ2-1; 11 bases align to TRBD2. The germline gives CDR1 MDHEN, CDR2 SYDVKM. The CDR3 covers 13 residues. The CDR3 region has the DNA TGTGCCAGCAGTTCAACTCTGACTAGCGGGAACCTCTTC. This gives the protein CASSSTLTSGNLF.

The chain recombines TRBV10-2 with TRBJ2-5; D is perhaps TRBD1 or TRBD2 (5 bases each). There are 13 residues in the CDR3. V was shortened by 6 bases and J by 4 bases, with 12 bases between the two germline ends. Per the germline V gene, CDR1 is WSHSY and CDR2 is SAAADI. CDR3 sequence: CASRPGPRETQYF. Written as DNA, the CDR3 is TGCGCCAGCAGGCCGGGGCCGAGAGAGACCCAGTACTTC.

The chain combines TRBV9 with TRBJ2-5; 8 bases align to TRBD1. Losses at the gene ends were 1 base for V and 3 bases for J; bases not matched to a gene: 5. From germline, CDR1 is SGDLS and CDR2 YYNGEE. The CDR3 spans 15 residues. Here the CDR3 reads CASSVHRDRKETQYF. The CDR3 coding sequence is TGTGCCAGCAGCGTACACCGGGACAGGAAAGAGACCCAGTACTTC.

This chain joins TRBV14 and TRBJ1-1; D uncertain. This CDR3 has 14 amino acids. Germline CDR1 and CDR2: SGHDN and FVKESK. Trimming shortened V by 0 bases and J by 6 bases, and 11 bases separated the two germline ends. CDR3 bases: TGTGCCAGCAGCCAAGAGGGGAGTGGGGCTGAAGCTTTCTTT. Protein product: CASSQEGSGAEAFF.

CDR3: CASSVSGHNYEQYF. The CDR3 DNA follows: TGTGCCAGCAGTGTCTCGGGGCACAACTACGAGCAGTACTTC. This chain connects TRBV6-1 to TRBJ2-7; perhaps D is TRBD1 or TRBD2 (5 bases each). CDR1 is MNHNS, CDR2 SASEGT, per germline. The V end was cut by 4 bases, the J end by 3 bases, with 13 bases between. CDR3 length: 14 amino acids.

This chain joins TRBV5-4 and TRBJ2-3; D may be TRBD2 (5 bases). The germline V gene encodes CDR1 SGHNT and CDR2 YYREEE (reference sequence). Trimming left V 4 bases short and J 1 base short, with 10 bases between. CDR3 length: 14 residues. The CDR3: CASSPSGGTDTQYF. CDR3 in DNA: TGTGCCAGCAGCCCCAGCGGAGGCACAGATACGCAGTATTTT. Based on the CDR3 plus reference TRBV5-4 and TRBJ2-3, the full variable domain is ETGVTQSPTHLIKTRGQQVTLRCSSQSGHNTVSWYQQALGQGPQFIFQYYREEENGRGNFPPRFSGLQFPNYSSELNVNALELDDSALYLCASSPSGGTDTQYFGPGTRLTVL.

The chain carries TRBV9 and TRBJ2-1; D possibly corresponds to TRBD2 (6 bases). The V end lost 4 bases, the J end lost 4 bases, and 18 bases lay between the germline ends. Germline loops: CDR1 SGDLS, CDR2 YYNGEE. This CDR3 region has 16 residues. CDR3 coding DNA: TGTGCCAGCAGCTCCCGCGGTAGCGGAAGTTACAATGAGCAGTTCTTC. This gives the protein CASSSRGSGSYNEQFF.

The gene calls are TRBV6-1 and TRBJ1-3; the D gene is possibly TRBD1 (6 bases). Germline-derived CDR1 and CDR2 are MNHNS and SASEGT. The CDR3 totals 12 residues. V was cut by 6 bases and J by 4 bases, with 7 bases left in between. The CDR3 is CASRDRGNTIYF. In nucleotides, the CDR3 is TGTGCCAGCAGAGACAGGGGAAACACCATATATTTT.

This clone was detected many times. The chain couples TRBV5-6 to TRBJ1-2; D unclear. CDR1 and CDR2 from the germline V gene are SGHDT and YYEEEE. Between the trimmed V and J ends, which lost 0 bases and 6 bases, there was a span of 18 bases. The CDR3 contains 16 residues. The DNA of the CDR3 is TGTGCCAGCAGCTTGGGAGGGATGGGCGGACCAGATGGCTACACCTTC. Its translation is CASSLGGMGGPDGYTF.

The rearrangement uses TRBV10-1 and TRBJ2-7, with 11 bases identical to TRBD2. Per germline, CDR1 WNHNN and CDR2 SYGVQD (reference sequence). The junction had 12 bases not matched to a gene; V was cut back by 6 bases and J by 5 bases. CDR3 length equals 16 residues. The CDR3 nucleotides read TGCGCCAGCAGCCCAGCCTTAGCGGGAGGGCTCCACGAGCAGTACTTC. Translated, it gives CASSPALAGGLHEQYF.

The CDR3 bases are TGTGCCAGCAGGGTGACTACTAGCTCCTACAATGAGCAGTTCTTC. Encoded protein: CASRVTTSSYNEQFF. This chain links TRBV7-2 with TRBJ2-1; the D gene is possibly TRBD2 (5 bases). The CDR3 has 15 amino acids. Per the germline V gene, CDR1 is SGHTA and CDR2 is FQGNSA. The V end lost 6 bases, the J end lost 0 bases, and 12 bases lay between the germline ends.

The rearrangement links TRBV5-1 to TRBJ2-1; weak D call: TRBD1 (6 bases). The CDR3 length is 15 residues. In germline, CDR1 is SGHRS, CDR2 YFSETQ. Trimming took off 6 bases at V and 4 bases at J, with 17 bases between the two ends. The CDR3 coding sequence is TGCGCCAGCAACCTAGAAGGGGGACGATACAATGAGCAGTTCTTC. It translates to CASNLEGGRYNEQFF. The entire variable domain, with the rest obtained from reference TRBV5-1 and TRBJ2-1, is as follows: KAGVTQTPRYLIKTRGQQVTLSCSPISGHRSVSWYQQTPGQGLQFLFEYFSETQRNKGNFPGRFSGRQFSNSRSEMNVSTLELGDSALYLCASNLEGGRYNEQFFGPGTRLTVL.

This chain connects TRBV6-5 to TRBJ1-1; D unclear. The CDR3 covers 13 residues. Trimming took 6 bases from V and 3 from J, leaving 11 bases between them. The germline CDR1 and CDR2 sequences are MNHEY and SVGAGI. CDR3 coding DNA: TGTGCCAGCAGGTTTCAGACGCACACTGAAGCTTTCTTT. It is translated as CASRFQTHTEAFF.

The chain recombines TRBV28 with TRBJ1-1; D remains ambiguous. The V and J ends lost 7 bases and 4 bases respectively, with 16 bases between them. The CDR3 is 14 residues long. CDR1 and CDR2 from the germline V gene are MDHEN and SYDVKM. In DNA form, the CDR3 reads TGTGCCAGCACCCTCCCCTCTCTCGGCACTGAAGCTTTCTTT. It yields the protein CASTLPSLGTEAFF.

This clone has only a few counts. This chain links TRBV5-1 with TRBJ1-4; possibly TRBD1 for D (6 bases). This CDR3 contains 14 residues. The germline CDR1 and CDR2 sequences are SGHRS and YFSETQ. The V and J ends lost 5 bases and 8 bases respectively, with 16 bases between them. This CDR3 is CASSLQGLGEKLFF. The CDR3 DNA follows: TGCGCCAGCAGTCTACAGGGTTTGGGAGAAAAACTGTTTTTT.

CDR3 DNA sequence: TGTGCCAGCAGTTATCGGACTAGCGGGAGGGCAGGGGAGCAGTTCTTC. Translation: CASSYRTSGRAGEQFF. The gene calls are TRBV6-5 and TRBJ2-1, with 15 bases fitting TRBD2. This CDR3 has 16 amino acids. Germline CDR1 and CDR2: MNHEY and SVGAGI. The V segment lost 3 bases and the J segment 10 bases; nucleotides outside the gene matches: 7.

In its sample, this clone was seen a few times. CDR3 bases: TGTGCCAGCAGTGTAATACAGGGTCTAGACACCGGGGAGCTGTTTTTT. It yields the protein CASSVIQGLDTGELFF. The chain employs TRBV6-1 and TRBJ2-2, with a tentative D call TRBD1 (6 bases). The germline gives CDR1 MNHNS, CDR2 SASEGT. This CDR3 has 16 residues. With 4 bases removed from V and 3 bases from J, the gap between germline ends came to 15 bases.

This chain uses TRBV6-1 with TRBJ2-7; 10 bases are a match to TRBD2. With V trimmed by 0 bases and J by 6 bases, 5 bases remained unmatched. This CDR3 has 15 residues. Germline CDR1 and CDR2: MNHNS and SASEGT. The CDR3 sequence: CASSEARLAGAEQYF. The DNA for the CDR3 is TGTGCCAGCAGTGAAGCGCGTCTAGCGGGAGCCGAGCAGTACTTC.

This clone was detected many times. The CDR3 nucleotides are TGTGCCAGCAGCCAACTTATAGCGGGAGGGCGCTCCTACAATGAGCAGTTCTTC. Amino acids: CASSQLIAGGRSYNEQFF. V is TRBV7-9 and J is TRBJ2-1; 11 nucleotides line up with TRBD2. Germline V gene sequence: CDR1 SEHNR, CDR2 FQNEAQ (reference sequence). Losses at the gene ends were 5 bases for V and 0 bases for J; bases not matched to a gene: 9. CDR3 length equals 18 residues.